The source of this T cell receptor (beta chain) is a study of blood T cell repertoires in COVID-19. The overall study: Nucleic acid was either cDNA or gDNA, and it came from T cells, B-cell-depleted T cells, or PBMCs.

Sequencing was performed with immunoSEQ multiplex PCR; in TCRdb, only in-frame clones are kept and a portion is missing. The sample yields 150,000 to 200,000 clones, 80% to 85% seen once. V shed 1 base and J shed 1 base, with 11 bases lying between them. Germline V CDR1 and CDR2: SEHNR, FQNEAQ (reference sequence). The CDR3 has 15 amino acids. The specimen sequenced was PBMCs or T cells enriched from blood (not recorded which). The chain uses TRBV7-9 and TRBJ2-7, with D possibly matching TRBD2 (6 bases). The clonotype was recovered from a man between 65 and 85 years old who had been exposed to COVID-19. CDR3 nucleotide sequence: TGTGCCAGCAGCTTAGTGTCAAGCGGGTCCTACGAGCAGTACTTC. Protein: CASSLVSSGSYEQYF.